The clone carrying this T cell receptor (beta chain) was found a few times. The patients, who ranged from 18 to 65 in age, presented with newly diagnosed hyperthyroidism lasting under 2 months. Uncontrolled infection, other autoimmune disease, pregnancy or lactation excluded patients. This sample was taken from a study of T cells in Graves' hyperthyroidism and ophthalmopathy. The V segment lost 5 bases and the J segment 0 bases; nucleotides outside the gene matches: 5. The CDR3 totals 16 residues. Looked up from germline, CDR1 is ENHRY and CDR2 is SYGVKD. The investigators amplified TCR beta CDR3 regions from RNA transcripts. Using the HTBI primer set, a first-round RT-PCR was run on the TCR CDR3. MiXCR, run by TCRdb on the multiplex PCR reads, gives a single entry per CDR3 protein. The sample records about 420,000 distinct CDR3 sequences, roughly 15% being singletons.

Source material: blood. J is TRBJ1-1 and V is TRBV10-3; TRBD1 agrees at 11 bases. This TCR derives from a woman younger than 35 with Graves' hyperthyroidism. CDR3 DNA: TGTGCCATCAGTAGGACAGGGGGCAGAATGAACACTGAAGCTTTCTTT. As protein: CAISRTGGRMNTEAFF.